Listed below are T cell receptor beta chains from one sample, sequenced in a study of STAT5B mutations in CD4+ large granular lymphocyte leukemia. Sequencing used immunoSEQ multiplex PCR; TCRdb keeps in-frame clones, though not all of them. The sample includes some 29,000 clones, 65% to 80% seen only once; the top ten take approximately 6.2%. The sequenced material came from CD4+ T cells from blood buffy coats. These receptors came from a human donor in good health. CDR3s include the opening cysteine and the closing phenylalanine or tryptophan. The order of the fields is CDR3 length, J gene, clone size, V gene, D gene, CDR3 protein, CDR3 DNA. The D gene is left open where the match is weak. Size values are once, few and many counts, or a class for expanded clones, and some rows have none.

12 TRBJ1-1 NA TRBV7-2 NA CASSLGLTEAFF TGTGCCAGCAGCTTGGGACTCACTGAAGCTTTCTTT
14 TRBJ1-1 few TRBV19 NA CASTFRFSNTEAFF TGTGCCAGTACATTTAGGTTTTCGAACACTGAAGCTTTCTTT
17 TRBJ1-3 once TRBV15 NA CATSRDYEGNSGNTIYF TGTGCCACCAGCAGAGATTACGAGGGAAACTCTGGAAACACCATATATTTT
15 TRBJ1-5 NA TRBV5-1 NA CASSLGGADNQPQHF TGCGCCAGCAGCTTGGGGGGGGCAGACAATCAGCCCCAGCATTTT
13 TRBJ1-2 NA TRBV7-9 NA CASSLPQFYGYTF TGTGCCAGCAGCCTACCCCAGTTCTATGGCTACACCTTC
11 TRBJ2-5 NA TRBV20-1 NA CSATGGETQYF TGCAGTGCTACAGGAGGGGAGACCCAGTACTTC
14 TRBJ2-3 NA TRBV6-6 NA CASSYSVSGDTQYF TGTGCCAGCAGTTACTCCGTGTCGGGGGACACGCAGTATTTT
17 TRBJ1-1 NA TRBV13 NA CASSLDMWGGRSTEAFF TGTGCCAGCAGCCTAGATATGTGGGGTGGGCGTAGCACTGAAGCTTTCTTT
15 TRBJ2-3 NA TRBV14 NA CASSQDPRPTDTQYF TGTGCCAGCAGCCAAGATCCGAGGCCCACAGATACGCAGTATTTT
17 TRBJ2-7 NA TRBV11-2 TRBD1 CASSRDREGELPYEQYF TGTGCCAGCAGCCGGGACAGGGAGGGGGAGCTCCCCTACGAGCAGTACTTC
15 TRBJ1-5 few TRBV18 TRBD1 CASSPGQSSNQPQHF TGTGCCAGCTCACCGGGACAGAGCAGCAATCAGCCCCAGCATTTT
15 TRBJ2-3 NA TRBV4-1 TRBD2 CASSSGLAEGDTQYF TGCGCCAGCAGTTCCGGACTAGCGGAAGGGGATACGCAGTATTTT
13 TRBJ1-2 NA TRBV19 NA CASSIQGINGYTF TGTGCCAGTAGTATACAGGGGATCAACGGCTACACCTTC
16 TRBJ2-2 NA TRBV7-2 NA CASSLLGGGGTGELFF TGTGCCAGCAGCTTATTAGGGGGGGGCGGTACCGGGGAGCTGTTTTTT
15 TRBJ1-4 NA TRBV25-1 NA CASSKDIGANEKLFF TGTGCCAGCAGTAAAGACATCGGAGCTAATGAAAAACTGTTTTTT
15 TRBJ2-7 NA TRBV4-1 NA CASSQPRDGAYEQYF TGCGCCAGCAGCCAGCCCCGGGACGGAGCCTACGAGCAGTACTTC
14 TRBJ2-3 NA TRBV2 NA CASKRGGSTDTQYF TGTGCCAGTAAAAGGGGGGGGAGCACAGATACGCAGTATTTT
15 TRBJ1-5 NA TRBV19 NA CASSIGQNSNQPQHF TGTGCCAGTAGTATTGGACAGAATAGCAATCAGCCCCAGCATTTT
13 TRBJ1-5 NA TRBV7-2 NA CASSLEVGRPQHF TGTGCCAGCAGCTTAGAGGTTGGGCGGCCCCAGCATTTT
13 TRBJ1-2 NA TRBV19 TRBD1 CASSIRDRVGYTF TGTGCCAGTAGCATCCGGGACAGGGTCGGCTACACCTTC
14 TRBJ2-3 NA TRBV11-3 NA CASSSEAGTDTQYF TGTGCCAGCAGCTCCGAGGCAGGGACAGATACGCAGTATTTT
15 TRBJ1-2 NA TRBV28 TRBD1 CASSRRTGAHYGYTF TGTGCCAGCAGCCGCCGGACAGGAGCCCACTATGGCTACACCTTC
15 TRBJ2-7 NA TRBV2 NA CASSERGAGLWEQYF TGTGCCAGCAGTGAACGGGGGGCAGGGTTGTGGGAGCAGTACTTC
17 TRBJ2-3 NA TRBV5-1 TRBD2 CASSLRTSGVSTDTQYF TGCGCCAGCAGCTTGAGGACTAGCGGGGTTAGCACAGATACGCAGTATTTT
15 TRBJ1-1 NA TRBV5-4 NA CASSFTQQMNTEAFF TGTGCCAGCAGCTTCACACAGCAGATGAACACTGAAGCTTTCTTT
17 TRBJ1-2 NA TRBV21-1 NA CASSKAGGQGPNYGYTF TGTGCCAGCAGCAAAGCCGGGGGGCAGGGTCCTAACTATGGCTACACCTTC
15 TRBJ1-4 NA TRBV6-5 NA CASRSQGPANEKLFF TGTGCCAGCAGATCACAGGGACCTGCTAATGAAAAACTGTTTTTT
15 TRBJ2-3 NA TRBV5-4 TRBD2 CASSLLAGSTDTQYF TGTGCCAGCAGCTTACTAGCGGGGAGCACAGATACGCAGTATTTT
14 TRBJ2-2 NA TRBV29-1 NA CSVEQVSNTGELFF TGCAGCGTTGAGCAGGTATCGAACACCGGGGAGCTGTTTTTT
14 TRBJ2-2 NA TRBV7-2 NA CAGSPNLGTGELFF TGTGCCGGCAGCCCCAATTTAGGGACCGGGGAGCTGTTTTTT
12 TRBJ1-2 NA TRBV12-5 NA CASAPSSSGYTF TGTGCTAGTGCCCCAAGTTCCAGTGGCTACACCTTC
15 TRBJ1-5 NA TRBV6-1 NA CASRIRDGANQPQHF TGTGCCAGCAGAATCCGGGACGGCGCCAATCAGCCCCAGCATTTT
12 TRBJ1-1 few TRBV2 TRBD1 CASRGQVTEAFF TGTGCCAGCAGGGGACAGGTCACTGAAGCTTTCTTT
14 TRBJ2-3 NA TRBV30 NA CAWSPGGPRDTQYF TGTGCCTGGAGTCCCGGGGGGCCCCGAGATACGCAGTATTTT
16 TRBJ1-2 NA TRBV7-2 NA CASSPRGAGTNYGYTF TGTGCCAGCAGCCCCCGTGGGGCAGGGACTAACTATGGCTACACCTTC
14 TRBJ1-1 NA TRBV11-3 NA CASSRAGEDTEAFF TGTGCCAGCAGTCGGGCTGGGGAGGACACTGAAGCTTTCTTT
11 TRBJ1-4 few TRBV29-1 NA CSARLNEKLFF TGCAGTGCGAGATTGAATGAAAAACTGTTTTTT
13 TRBJ1-2 NA TRBV5-1 NA CASSLGWDYGYTF TGCGCCAGCAGCTTAGGTTGGGACTATGGCTACACCTTC
14 TRBJ2-5 NA TRBV11-2 NA CASSLPPIQETQYF TGTGCCAGCAGCTTACCCCCAATCCAAGAGACCCAGTACTTC
16 TRBJ2-1 once TRBV4-3 NA CASSQDKSGYYNEQFF TGCGCCAGCAGCCAAGATAAGTCAGGGTACTACAATGAGCAGTTCTTC
15 TRBJ1-1 NA TRBV2 NA CASTLPSKGATEAFF TGTGCCAGCACCTTACCCTCTAAGGGTGCGACTGAAGCTTTCTTT
15 TRBJ1-6 NA TRBV2 NA CASSEQGAHNSPLHF TGTGCCAGCAGTGAACAGGGTGCCCATAATTCACCCCTCCACTTT
15 TRBJ2-1 NA TRBV25-1 TRBD1 CASSVQGAGSNEQFF TGTGCCAGCAGTGTCCAGGGGGCTGGTTCTAATGAGCAGTTCTTC
13 TRBJ2-1 NA TRBV2 NA CASSEWGENEQFF TGTGCCAGCAGTGAATGGGGGGAGAATGAGCAGTTCTTC
13 TRBJ2-5 NA TRBV14 NA CASSQGARGTQYF TGTGCCAGCAGCCAAGGTGCGCGGGGGACCCAGTACTTC
13 TRBJ1-2 NA TRBV6-5 NA CASSVPGLDGYTF TGTGCCAGCAGCGTACCGGGACTAGATGGCTACACCTTC
14 TRBJ2-6 NA TRBV18 NA CASSPQSGANVLTF TGTGCCAGCTCACCACAGTCTGGGGCCAACGTCCTGACTTTC
14 TRBJ1-5 NA TRBV4-3 NA CASSQGGDNQPQHF TGCGCCAGCAGCCAGGGGGGAGACAATCAGCCCCAGCATTTT
15 TRBJ1-2 NA TRBV5-1 TRBD1 CASSWDREEWYGYTF TGCGCCAGCAGCTGGGACAGGGAGGAATGGTATGGCTACACCTTC
15 TRBJ2-1 NA TRBV5-1 NA CASSLETGVGAEQFF TGCGCCAGCAGCTTGGAAACGGGAGTTGGGGCTGAGCAGTTCTTC
14 TRBJ1-1 NA TRBV5-1 NA CASSLGQDNTEAFF TGCGCCAGCAGCTTGGGGCAGGATAACACTGAAGCTTTCTTT
15 TRBJ1-6 NA TRBV6-6 TRBD1 CASSRTGSGNSPLHF TGTGCCAGCAGTAGGACAGGGTCGGGTAATTCACCCCTCCACTTT
15 TRBJ2-3 NA TRBV10-3 TRBD1 CAISGRDRGTDTQYF TGTGCCATCAGCGGCCGGGACAGGGGCACAGATACGCAGTATTTT
13 TRBJ1-2 few TRBV6-1 TRBD1 CASSEGQGTGYTF TGTGCCAGCAGTGAAGGACAGGGAACAGGCTACACCTTC
13 TRBJ1-6 NA TRBV6-6 NA CASIVGYNSPLHF TGTGCCAGCATCGTCGGTTATAATTCACCCCTCCACTTT
16 TRBJ2-7 NA TRBV18 TRBD2 CASSPTGPGTSPEQYF TGTGCCAGCTCACCAACGGGCCCCGGGACTAGTCCCGAGCAGTACTTC
17 TRBJ2-2 NA TRBV10-3 TRBD1 CAISTTNSRGHTGELFF TGTGCCATCAGTACTACTAACTCGAGGGGGCACACCGGGGAGCTGTTTTTT
14 TRBJ1-2 NA TRBV9 NA CASSAGEYNYGYTF TGTGCCAGCAGCGCCGGCGAGTACAACTATGGCTACACCTTC